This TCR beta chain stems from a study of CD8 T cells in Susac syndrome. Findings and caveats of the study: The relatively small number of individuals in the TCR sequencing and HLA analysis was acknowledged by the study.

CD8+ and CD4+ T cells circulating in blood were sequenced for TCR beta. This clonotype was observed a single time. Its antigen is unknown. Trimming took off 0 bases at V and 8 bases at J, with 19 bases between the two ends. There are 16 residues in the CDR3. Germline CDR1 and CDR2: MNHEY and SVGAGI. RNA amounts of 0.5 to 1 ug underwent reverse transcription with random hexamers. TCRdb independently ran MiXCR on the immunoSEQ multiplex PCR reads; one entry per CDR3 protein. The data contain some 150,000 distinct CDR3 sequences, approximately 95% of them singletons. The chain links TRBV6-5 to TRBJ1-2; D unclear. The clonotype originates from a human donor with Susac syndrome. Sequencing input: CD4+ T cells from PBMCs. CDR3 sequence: CASSYSALSQSGGYTF. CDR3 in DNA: TGTGCCAGCAGTTACTCCGCCCTTTCCCAGTCGGGCGGCTACACCTTC.